This T cell receptor (beta chain) stems from a study of blood T cell repertoires in COVID-19. As for the study in general: The study drew acute and convalescent COVID-19 samples from the United States, Italy and Spain. Sample material is recorded as cDNA or gDNA derived from T cells, B-cell-depleted T cells, or PBMCs.

J was trimmed by 6 bases and V by 3 bases; bases with no gene match: 15. In germline, CDR1 is SGHDT, CDR2 YYEEEE. The CDR3 has 18 residues. The data were produced by immunoSEQ multiplex PCR, yet TCRdb's version contains in-frame clones alone and is incomplete. The sample has roughly 200,000 clones, around 90% seen once. Cohort placement rested on clinical history that participants reported themselves. The V call is TRBV5-6, the J call TRBJ2-1; 10 nucleotides align to TRBD2. The source material was PBMCs or T cells enriched from blood (not recorded which). This sequence was found in a young man with acute COVID-19. The DNA for the CDR3 is TGTGCCAGCAGCTCCGGGGTCCGTCTAGCGGGAGACGGCAATGAGCAGTTCTTC. This encodes CASSSGVRLAGDGNEQFF. Based on the CDR3 plus reference TRBV5-6 and TRBJ2-1, the full variable domain is DAGVTQSPTHLIKTRGQQVTLRCSPKSGHDTVSWYQQALGQGPQFIFQYYEEEERQRGNFPDRFSGHQFPNYSSELNVNALLLGDSALYLCASSSGVRLAGDGNEQFFGPGTRLTVL.